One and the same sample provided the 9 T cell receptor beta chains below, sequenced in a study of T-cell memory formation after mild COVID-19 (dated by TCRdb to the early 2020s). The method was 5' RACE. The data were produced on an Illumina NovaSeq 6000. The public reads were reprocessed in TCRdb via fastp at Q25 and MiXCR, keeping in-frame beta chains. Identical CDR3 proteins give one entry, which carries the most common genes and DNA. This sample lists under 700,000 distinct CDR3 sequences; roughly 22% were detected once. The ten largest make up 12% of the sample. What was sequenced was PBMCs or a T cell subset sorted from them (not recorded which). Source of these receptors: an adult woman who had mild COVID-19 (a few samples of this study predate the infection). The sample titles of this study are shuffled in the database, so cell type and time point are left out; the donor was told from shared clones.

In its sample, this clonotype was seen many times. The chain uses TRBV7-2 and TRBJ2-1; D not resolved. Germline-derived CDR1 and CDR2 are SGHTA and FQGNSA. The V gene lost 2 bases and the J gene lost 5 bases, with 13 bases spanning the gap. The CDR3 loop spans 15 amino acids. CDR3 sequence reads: CASSLRRTENNEQFF. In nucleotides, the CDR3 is TGTGCCAGCAGCTTAAGACGGACCGAGAACAATGAGCAGTTCTTC.

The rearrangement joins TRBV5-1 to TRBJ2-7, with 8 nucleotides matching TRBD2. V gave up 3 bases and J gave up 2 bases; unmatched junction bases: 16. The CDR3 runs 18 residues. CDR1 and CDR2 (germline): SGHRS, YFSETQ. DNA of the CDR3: TGCGCCAGCAGCTACGTGACTAGCGAGATAAACCGCCCCTACGAGCAGTACTTC. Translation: CASSYVTSEINRPYEQYF.

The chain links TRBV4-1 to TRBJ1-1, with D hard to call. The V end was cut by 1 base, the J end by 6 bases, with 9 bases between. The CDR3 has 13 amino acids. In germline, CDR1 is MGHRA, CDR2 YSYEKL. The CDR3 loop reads CASSQVRAAEAFF. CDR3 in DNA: TGCGCCAGCAGCCAAGTCCGGGCCGCTGAAGCTTTCTTT.

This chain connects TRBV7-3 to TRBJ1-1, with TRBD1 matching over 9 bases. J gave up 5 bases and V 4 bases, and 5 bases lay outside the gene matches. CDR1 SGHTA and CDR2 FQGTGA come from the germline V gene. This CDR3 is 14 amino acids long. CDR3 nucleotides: TGTGCCAGCAGCTCGGAGACAGGGGGGACTGAAGCTTTCTTT. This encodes CASSSETGGTEAFF.

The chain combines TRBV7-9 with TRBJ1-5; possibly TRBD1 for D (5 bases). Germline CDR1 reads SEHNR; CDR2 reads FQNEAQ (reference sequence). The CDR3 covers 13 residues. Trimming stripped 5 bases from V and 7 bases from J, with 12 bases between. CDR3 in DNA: TGTGCCAGCAGCCAGGGTAGGGACCAGCCCCAGCATTTT. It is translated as CASSQGRDQPQHF.

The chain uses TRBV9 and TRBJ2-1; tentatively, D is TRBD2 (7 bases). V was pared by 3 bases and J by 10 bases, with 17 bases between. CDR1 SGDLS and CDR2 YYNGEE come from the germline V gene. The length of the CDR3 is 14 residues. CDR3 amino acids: CASSAWGAGDEQFF. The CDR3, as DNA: TGTGCCAGCAGCGCCTGGGGGGCGGGGGACGAGCAGTTCTTC.

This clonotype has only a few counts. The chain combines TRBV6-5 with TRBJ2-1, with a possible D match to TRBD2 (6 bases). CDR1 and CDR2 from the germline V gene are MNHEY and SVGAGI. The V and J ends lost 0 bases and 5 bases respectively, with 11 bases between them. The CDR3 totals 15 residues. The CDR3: CASSYSRGGHNEQFF. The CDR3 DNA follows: TGTGCCAGCAGTTACTCGAGAGGAGGGCACAATGAGCAGTTCTTC.

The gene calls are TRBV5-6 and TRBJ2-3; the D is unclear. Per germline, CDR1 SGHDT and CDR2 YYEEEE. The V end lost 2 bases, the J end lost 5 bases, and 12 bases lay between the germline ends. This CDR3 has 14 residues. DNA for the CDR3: TGTGCCAGCAGCTTCCTAGTCGCTGGAGATACGCAGTATTTT. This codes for CASSFLVAGDTQYF. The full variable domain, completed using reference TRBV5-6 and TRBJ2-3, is DAGVTQSPTHLIKTRGQQVTLRCSPKSGHDTVSWYQQALGQGPQFIFQYYEEEERQRGNFPDRFSGHQFPNYSSELNVNALLLGDSALYLCASSFLVAGDTQYFGPGTRLTVL.

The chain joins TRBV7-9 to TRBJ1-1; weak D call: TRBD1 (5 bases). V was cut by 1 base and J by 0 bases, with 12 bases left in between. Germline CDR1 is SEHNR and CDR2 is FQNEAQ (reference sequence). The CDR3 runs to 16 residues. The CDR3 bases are TGTGCCAGCAGCTTAGAGGGACGTCTGATGAACACTGAAGCTTTCTTT. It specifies CASSLEGRLMNTEAFF.